The 31 T cell receptor beta chains reported below all come from one sample, sequenced in a study of cytomegalovirus exposure and HLA in healthy donors. PCR used 60 Vbeta primers and 13 Jbeta primers. Produced via immunoSEQ multiplex PCR; TCRdb's table is partial and in-frame only. The sample records 140,000 or so clones, 68% being singletons. Sequenced: PBMCs. The receptors were sampled from a man aged 60-69 years in good health and CMV-seronegative.

The chain combines TRBV6-6 with TRBJ1-3; D is possibly TRBD1 (6 bases). CDR1 is MNHNY and CDR2 is SVGAGI in the germline V gene (reference sequence). This CDR3 contains 16 residues. V was cut by 6 bases and J by 0 bases, with 15 bases left in between. Here the CDR3 DNA reads TGTGCCAGCAGATTTGGGACACGTAACTCTGGAAACACCATATATTTT. Translation: CASRFGTRNSGNTIYF.

The V call is TRBV28, the J call TRBJ2-5, with 9 nucleotides matching TRBD2. This CDR3 contains 14 residues. The germline V gene has CDR1 MDHEN and CDR2 SYDVKM. Unmatched junction bases numbered 12, after V lost 11 bases and J lost 5 bases. CDR3 amino acids: CAGRAGGPSETQYF. CDR3 nucleotide sequence: TGTGCCGGAAGGGCGGGAGGGCCAAGTGAGACCCAGTACTTC.

The chain links TRBV28 to TRBJ1-5; a weak D match, TRBD1 (5 bases). Trimming pared 2 bases from V and 8 bases from J, leaving 7 bases between. The germline V gene encodes CDR1 MDHEN and CDR2 SYDVKM. The CDR3 runs to 12 residues. Here the CDR3 DNA reads TGTGCCAGCAGTTTAAAGGGGAAGCCCCAGCATTTT. It codes for CASSLKGKPQHF.

In this sample, this clone turned up a few times. This chain links TRBV28 with TRBJ2-1; the match to TRBD1 covers 9 bases. Losses at the gene ends were 6 bases for V and 0 bases for J; bases not matched to a gene: 6. Germline CDR1 reads MDHEN; CDR2 reads SYDVKM. This CDR3 region has 16 residues. For the CDR3, the DNA is TGTGCCAGCAGATTGGACAGGGGAGGCTCCTACAATGAGCAGTTCTTC. Translated: CASRLDRGGSYNEQFF. Together with reference TRBV28 and TRBJ2-1, the CDR3 gives the full variable domain: DVKVTQSSRYLVKRTGEKVFLECVQDMDHENMFWYRQDPGLGLRLIYFSYDVKMKEKGDIPEGYSVSREKKERFSLILESASTNQTSMYLCASRLDRGGSYNEQFFGPGTRLTVL.

This clone was counted between two and nine times. The rearrangement joins TRBV6-6 to TRBJ1-4; D gene uncertain. V lost 6 bases and J 7 bases, leaving 18 bases between the germline ends. Per the germline V gene, CDR1 is MNHNY and CDR2 is SVGAGI (reference sequence). The CDR3 sequence is 15 residues long. CDR3 in DNA: TGTGCCAGCAGATTACAGCAGTATGACGGTGAAAAACTGTTTTTT. This encodes CASRLQQYDGEKLFF.

This rearrangement joins TRBV18 to TRBJ2-1, with 13 bases identical to TRBD2. The J segment lost 7 bases and the V segment lost 3 bases, leaving 3 bases of the junction unmatched. CDR3 length: 15 residues. Per the germline V gene, CDR1 is KGHSH and CDR2 is LQKENI. CDR3 amino acids: CASSPGTSGKNEQFF. The CDR3 DNA reads as TGTGCCAGCTCACCCGGGACTAGCGGGAAGAATGAGCAGTTCTTC.

The chain couples TRBV6-1 to TRBJ2-7, with D perhaps matching TRBD1 (5 bases). Germline CDR1 reads MNHNS; CDR2 reads SASEGT. The CDR3 totals 13 residues. V shed 2 bases and J shed 8 bases, with 13 bases lying between them. The CDR3: CASSEWTPLQQYF. The CDR3 DNA reads as TGTGCCAGCAGTGAATGGACACCCCTCCAGCAGTACTTC.

This clone was detected only a few times. The chain has TRBV18 and TRBJ2-7; tentatively, D is TRBD2 (5 bases). From germline, CDR1 is KGHSH and CDR2 LQKENI. V was trimmed by 3 bases and J by 4 bases, leaving 13 bases between them. The length of the CDR3 is 14 residues. Here the CDR3 DNA reads TGTGCCAGCTCACCCTCTAGCTACGGGTACGAGCAGTACTTC. It translates to CASSPSSYGYEQYF.

A single count supports this clone. This chain connects TRBV7-2 to TRBJ2-2, with TRBD2 identical over 7 bases. The germline gives CDR1 SGHTA, CDR2 FQGNSA. V lost 4 bases and J lost 5; bases outside the gene matches: 7. CDR3 length: 15 residues. DNA for the CDR3: TGTGCCAGCAGCTCATCTGGGGGGGAAACCGGGGAGCTGTTTTTT. This codes for CASSSSGGETGELFF.

In its sample, this clone was seen a few times. The chain employs TRBV6-1 and TRBJ1-1; 9 bases line up with TRBD1. V lost 2 bases and J lost 0; bases outside the gene matches: 4. The CDR3 contains 16 residues. Germline V gene sequence: CDR1 MNHNS, CDR2 SASEGT. CDR3 region: CASSERDRVVNTEAFF. DNA of the CDR3: TGTGCCAGCAGTGAACGGGACAGGGTGGTGAACACTGAAGCTTTCTTT.

This clone occurred a few times. This rearrangement joins TRBV19 to TRBJ2-2; D is possibly TRBD1 (6 bases). V lost 0 bases and J lost 1, with 9 bases in between. Per the germline V gene, CDR1 is LNHDA and CDR2 is SQIVND (reference sequence). The length of the CDR3 is 16 residues. The CDR3 protein is CASSIEGTQNTGELFF. CDR3 DNA sequence: TGTGCCAGTAGTATAGAGGGGACACAGAACACCGGGGAGCTGTTTTTT.

The rearrangement links TRBV5-6 to TRBJ1-3, with D perhaps TRBD1 (5 bases). The germline V and J ends were trimmed by 4 bases and 0 bases, with 17 bases remaining between them. From germline, CDR1 is SGHDT and CDR2 YYEEEE. CDR3 length equals 17 residues. Here the CDR3 reads CASSPDAGRSSGNTIYF. The CDR3 DNA reads as TGTGCCAGCAGCCCGGACGCGGGACGAAGCTCTGGAAACACCATATATTTT.

The CDR3 coding sequence is TGCAGTGCTAGCGGTAGTGGTAGCTACACCTTC. Translating gives CSASGSGSYTF. The V and J genes are TRBV20-1 and TRBJ1-2; D gene uncertain. The CDR3 extends over 11 amino acids. V dropped 3 bases and J dropped 9 bases, with 11 bases sitting between them. Germline V gives CDR1 DFQATT, CDR2 SNEGSKA (reference sequence).

The chain carries TRBV11-2 and TRBJ1-3; D is unresolved. This CDR3 region has 14 residues. Germline CDR1 SGHAT, CDR2 FQNNGV. V lost 4 bases, J lost 3 bases, and 10 bases lay in between. CDR3 sequence (DNA): TGTGCCAGCAGCTCCCCCCGGTTTGGAAACACCATATATTTT. Protein sequence: CASSSPRFGNTIYF.

The CDR3, as DNA: TGTGCCAGCAGCCAAATAGACGTCGACTATAGCAATCAGCCCCAGCATTTT. Translated: CASSQIDVDYSNQPQHF. The V call is TRBV4-2, the J call TRBJ1-5; D ambiguous. With 2 bases removed from V and 0 bases from J, the gap between germline ends came to 14 bases. The CDR3 covers 17 residues. From germline, CDR1 is LGHNA and CDR2 YNFKEQ.

The chain carries TRBV7-8 and TRBJ2-1, with TRBD2 matching over 9 bases. CDR3 length equals 15 residues. Germline loops: CDR1 SGHVS, CDR2 FQNEAQ. With V trimmed by 2 bases and J by 3 bases, 2 bases remained unmatched. The CDR3 here is CASSLRLADYNEQFF. The CDR3 DNA reads TGTGCCAGCAGCTTACGACTAGCGGACTACAATGAGCAGTTCTTC.

Turning to this clone: The identical CDR3 is also encoded by other nucleotide sequences in the sample. In DNA form, the CDR3 reads TGCGCCAGCAGCTTGGGACAGGGAAATGAAAAACTGTTTTTT. Its translation: CASSLGQGNEKLFF. The chain joins TRBV5-1 to TRBJ1-4; 7 bases are shared with TRBD1. Trimming cost V 0 bases and J 5 bases; bases outside gene matches: 1. CDR1 is SGHRS and CDR2 is YFSETQ in the germline V gene. The CDR3 has 14 amino acids.

This chain links TRBV6-4 with TRBJ2-7; 9 positions match TRBD2. The length of the CDR3 is 15 residues. Per germline, CDR1 MRHNA and CDR2 SNTAGT. Trimming at V came to 4 bases and at J to 3 bases, leaving 7 bases not matched to a gene. The CDR3 DNA reads as TGTGCCAGCAGTGTTACAGCGGGAGGCATCTACGAGCAGTACTTC. The encoded protein is CASSVTAGGIYEQYF.

This clone was seen just once. The V and J genes are TRBV28 and TRBJ1-2; D is perhaps TRBD1 (5 bases). The CDR3 runs to 19 residues. Germline V CDR1 and CDR2: MDHEN, SYDVKM. Trimming pared 5 bases from V and 0 bases from J, leaving 25 bases between. The CDR3 nucleotides are TGTGCCAGCAGTCCCCTCTCCCCTCCCGACAGATTCCCTAACTATGGCTACACCTTC. Its protein product is CASSPLSPPDRFPNYGYTF.

In this sample, this clone turned up a few times. The rearrangement uses TRBV29-1 and TRBJ2-7; 7 bases match TRBD1. The CDR3 is made up of 12 amino acids. J gave up 3 bases and V 3 bases, and 2 bases lay outside the gene matches. Germline CDR1 reads SQVTM; CDR2 reads ANQGSEA. CDR3 region: CSVDAGGYEQYF. In nucleotides, the CDR3 is TGCAGCGTTGACGCAGGGGGCTACGAGCAGTACTTC.

The chain couples TRBV29-1 to TRBJ1-1; 8 bases align to TRBD1. From germline, CDR1 is SQVTM and CDR2 ANQGSEA. There are 12 residues in the CDR3. V lost 7 bases and J lost 11; bases outside the gene matches: 12. Here the CDR3 reads CSAYIGQGNAFF. In nucleotides, the CDR3 is TGCAGCGCTTATATTGGACAGGGCAACGCTTTCTTT.

V gene TRBV30 combines with J gene TRBJ1-1; the D gene is possibly TRBD1 (5 bases). This CDR3 is built from 13 residues. V was clipped by 2 bases and J by 1 base, with 8 bases between them. Germline CDR1 is GTSNPN and CDR2 is SVGIG (reference sequence). DNA for the CDR3: TGTGCCTGGAGTACCCAGGGGAACACTGAAGCTTTCTTT. It yields the protein CAWSTQGNTEAFF.

The chain carries TRBV2 and TRBJ2-3; the D gene is possibly TRBD1 (6 bases). The germline V gene encodes CDR1 SNHLY and CDR2 FYNNEI. CDR3 size: 16 residues. Trimming took off 2 bases at V and 0 bases at J, with 12 bases between the two ends. For the CDR3, the DNA is TGTGCCAGCAGTGAATCTACAGGGCAAAGCACAGATACGCAGTATTTT. Residues: CASSESTGQSTDTQYF. The full variable domain, in which reference TRBV2 and TRBJ2-3 provide the parts outside the CDR3, is EPEVTQTPSHQVTQMGQEVILRCVPISNHLYFYWYRQILGQKVEFLVSFYNNEISEKSEIFDDQFSVERPDGSNFTLKIRSTKLEDSAMYFCASSESTGQSTDTQYFGPGTRLTVL.

Concerning this clone: Additional DNA sequences in this sample encode the identical CDR3. The chain recombines TRBV11-3 with TRBJ1-1, with D unclear. Germline V lookup: CDR1 SGHNT, CDR2 YENEEA. The CDR3 contains 13 residues. V was shortened by 2 bases and J by 1 base, with 5 bases between the two germline ends. CDR3 bases: TGTGCCAGCAGCTTACAGGAGAACACTGAAGCTTTCTTT. This encodes CASSLQENTEAFF. Complete variable domain (other parts from reference TRBV11-3 and TRBJ1-1): EAGVVQSPRYKIIEKKQPVAFWCNPISGHNTLYWYLQNLGQGPELLIRYENEEAVDDSQLPKDRFSAERLKGVDSTLKIQPAELGDSAVYLCASSLQENTEAFFGQGTRLTVV.

V gene TRBV19 combines with J gene TRBJ2-5; the match to TRBD1 covers 7 bases. Trimming took 5 bases from V and 11 from J; bases not matched to a gene: 11. Germline V gene data show CDR1 as LNHDA and CDR2 as SQIVND (reference sequence). The CDR3 has 13 residues. Here the CDR3 DNA reads TGTGCCAGTAGTCCTACCGACAGGGCTGTGCAGTACTTC. It yields the protein CASSPTDRAVQYF.

This clone was counted only a few times. The chain has TRBV5-1 and TRBJ2-7; 11 nucleotides agree with TRBD1. Germline V gene data show CDR1 as SGHRS and CDR2 as YFSETQ. The CDR3 is made up of 15 amino acids. Losses at the gene ends were 3 bases for V and 7 bases for J; bases not matched to a gene: 9. The CDR3 bases are TGCGCCAGCAGCTCGCTGGACAGGGGGCATGGTGAGCAGTACTTC. Protein product: CASSSLDRGHGEQYF.

This clone was picked up one time. The rearrangement uses TRBV14 and TRBJ2-1; 8 positions match TRBD2. The V gene end was trimmed by 1 base and the J gene end by 3 bases; junction bases not matched to a gene: 5. The CDR3 length is 16 residues. Looked up from germline, CDR1 is SGHDN and CDR2 is FVKESK. This CDR3 is CASSQGPSGLYNEQFF. As DNA, the CDR3 is TGTGCCAGCAGCCAAGGCCCTAGCGGGCTCTACAATGAGCAGTTCTTC.

This chain connects TRBV5-1 to TRBJ2-3; D remains ambiguous. Deletions cut 4 bases from V and 0 bases from J, with 3 bases between. Germline V gene data show CDR1 as SGHRS and CDR2 as YFSETQ. This CDR3 has 12 residues. This CDR3 is CASSVSTDTQYF. CDR3 bases: TGCGCCAGCAGCGTAAGCACAGATACGCAGTATTTT.

The J gene is TRBJ2-6, the V gene TRBV5-4; D possibly corresponds to TRBD1 (5 bases). Between the trimmed V and J ends, which lost 6 bases and 1 base, there was a span of 11 bases. Germline assignment: CDR1 SGHNT and CDR2 YYREEE (reference sequence). The CDR3 is 15 residues long. This CDR3 is CASTPDSSGANVLTF. The CDR3 nucleotides read TGTGCCAGCACCCCAGACAGTTCTGGGGCCAACGTCCTGACTTTC.

The chain's CDR3 is CASHAAGEEDNEQFF. In nucleotides, the CDR3 is TGCGCCAGCCATGCAGCGGGAGAGGAAGACAATGAGCAGTTCTTC. V and J are TRBV5-1 and TRBJ2-1; 8 bases fit TRBD2. Germline CDR1 SGHRS, CDR2 YFSETQ. The CDR3 contains 15 residues. Unmatched junction bases numbered 11, after V lost 7 bases and J lost 5 bases.

This clone was counted once. This rearrangement joins TRBV4-3 to TRBJ2-3; 12 bases are a match to TRBD2. In germline, CDR1 is LGHNA, CDR2 YSLEER. This CDR3 region has 18 residues. After removal of 0 bases from V and 3 bases from J, the junction contained 7 bases not matched to a gene. DNA for the CDR3: TGCGCCAGCAGCCAAGAGGACAGACTAGCGGGAGAGACAGATACGCAGTATTTT. It encodes CASSQEDRLAGETDTQYF.